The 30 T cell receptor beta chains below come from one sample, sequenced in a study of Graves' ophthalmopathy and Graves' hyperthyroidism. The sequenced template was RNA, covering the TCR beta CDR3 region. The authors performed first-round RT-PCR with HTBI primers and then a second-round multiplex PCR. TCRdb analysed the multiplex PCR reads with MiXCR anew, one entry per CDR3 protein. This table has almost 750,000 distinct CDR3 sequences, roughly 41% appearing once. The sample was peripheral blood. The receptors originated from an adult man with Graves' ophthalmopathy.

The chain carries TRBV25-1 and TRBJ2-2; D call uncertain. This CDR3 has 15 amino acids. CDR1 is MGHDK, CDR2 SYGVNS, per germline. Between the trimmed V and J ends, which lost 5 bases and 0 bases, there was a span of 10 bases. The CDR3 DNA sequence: TGTGCCAGCAGTTTATGGGCGGCGAACACCGGGGAGCTGTTTTTT. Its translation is CASSLWAANTGELFF.

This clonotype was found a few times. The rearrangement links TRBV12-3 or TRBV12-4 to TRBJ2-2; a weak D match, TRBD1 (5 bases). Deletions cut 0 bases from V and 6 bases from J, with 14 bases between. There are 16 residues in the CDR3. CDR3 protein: CASSLAAGISAGELFF. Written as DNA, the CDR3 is TGTGCCAGCAGTTTAGCGGCAGGGATAAGTGCCGGGGAGCTGTTTTTT.

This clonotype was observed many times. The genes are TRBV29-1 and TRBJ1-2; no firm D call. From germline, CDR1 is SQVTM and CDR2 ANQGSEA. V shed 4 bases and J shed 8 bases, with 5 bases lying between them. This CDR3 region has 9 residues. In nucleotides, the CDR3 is TGCAGCGTTGGTAACGGCTACACCTTC. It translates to CSVGNGYTF. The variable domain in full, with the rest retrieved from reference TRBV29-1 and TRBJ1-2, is SAVISQKPSRDICQRGTSLTIQCQVDSQVTMMFWYRQQPGQSLTLIATANQGSEATYESGFVIDKFPISRPNLTFSTLTVSNMSPEDSSIYLCSVGNGYTFGSGTRLTVV.

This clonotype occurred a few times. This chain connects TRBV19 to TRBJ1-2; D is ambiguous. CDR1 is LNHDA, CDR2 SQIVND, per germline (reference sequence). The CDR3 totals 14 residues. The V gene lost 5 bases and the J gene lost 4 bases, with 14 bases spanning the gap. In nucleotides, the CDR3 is TGTGCCAGTAGTTCGGTGGGCGGTACCTATGGCTACACCTTC. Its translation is CASSSVGGTYGYTF.

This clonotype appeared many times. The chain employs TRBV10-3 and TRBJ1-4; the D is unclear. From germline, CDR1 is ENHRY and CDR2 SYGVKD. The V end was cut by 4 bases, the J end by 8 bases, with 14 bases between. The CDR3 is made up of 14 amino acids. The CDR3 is CAISVGTLGEKLFF. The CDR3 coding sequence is TGTGCCATCAGTGTTGGTACCCTAGGGGAAAAACTGTTTTTT.

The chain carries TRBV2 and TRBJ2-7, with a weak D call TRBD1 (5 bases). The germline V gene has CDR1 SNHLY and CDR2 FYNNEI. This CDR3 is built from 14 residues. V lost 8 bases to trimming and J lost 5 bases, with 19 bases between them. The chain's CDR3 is CASLEIGRAHEQYF. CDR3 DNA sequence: TGTGCCAGCTTAGAGATAGGCAGGGCCCACGAGCAGTACTTC. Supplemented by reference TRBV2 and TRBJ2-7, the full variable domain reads EPEVTQTPSHQVTQMGQEVILRCVPISNHLYFYWYRQILGQKVEFLVSFYNNEISEKSEIFDDQFSVERPDGSNFTLKIRSTKLEDSAMYFCASLEIGRAHEQYFGPGTRLTVT.

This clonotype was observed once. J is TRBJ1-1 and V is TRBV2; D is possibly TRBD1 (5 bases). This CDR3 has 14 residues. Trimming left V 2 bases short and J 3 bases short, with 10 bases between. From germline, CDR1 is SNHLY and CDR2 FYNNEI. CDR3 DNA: TGTGCCAGCAGTGAAATGCAGGGTGACACTGAAGCTTTCTTT. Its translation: CASSEMQGDTEAFF.

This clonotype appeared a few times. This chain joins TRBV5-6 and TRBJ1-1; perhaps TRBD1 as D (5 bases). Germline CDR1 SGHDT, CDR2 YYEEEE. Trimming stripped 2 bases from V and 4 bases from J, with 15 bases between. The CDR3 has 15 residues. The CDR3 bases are TGTGCCAGCAGCTTATCGGAGAGACAGTTCACTGAAGCTTTCTTT. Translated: CASSLSERQFTEAFF.

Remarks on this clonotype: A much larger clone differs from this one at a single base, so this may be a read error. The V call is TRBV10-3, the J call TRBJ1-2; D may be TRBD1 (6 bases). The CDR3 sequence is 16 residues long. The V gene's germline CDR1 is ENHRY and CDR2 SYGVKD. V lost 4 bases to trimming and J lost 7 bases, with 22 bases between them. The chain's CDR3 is CAISAGDLREGCGYTF. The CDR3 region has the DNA TGTGCCATCAGTGCAGGGGACCTTCGGGAGGGGTGTGGCTACACCTTC.

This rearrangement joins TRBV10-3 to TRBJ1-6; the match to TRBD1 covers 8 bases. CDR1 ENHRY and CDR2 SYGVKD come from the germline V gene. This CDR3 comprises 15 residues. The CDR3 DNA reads TGTGCTAGAGAGGGGACAGGACTATATAATTCACCCCTCCACTTT. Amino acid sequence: CAREGTGLYNSPLHF.

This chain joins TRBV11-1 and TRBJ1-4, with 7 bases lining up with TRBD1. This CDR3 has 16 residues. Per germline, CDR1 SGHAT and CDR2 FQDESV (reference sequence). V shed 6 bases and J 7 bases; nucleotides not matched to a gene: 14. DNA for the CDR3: TGTGCCAGCAGACGAGGGACAGACACAAGTGGTGAAAAACTGTTTTTT. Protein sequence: CASRRGTDTSGEKLFF.

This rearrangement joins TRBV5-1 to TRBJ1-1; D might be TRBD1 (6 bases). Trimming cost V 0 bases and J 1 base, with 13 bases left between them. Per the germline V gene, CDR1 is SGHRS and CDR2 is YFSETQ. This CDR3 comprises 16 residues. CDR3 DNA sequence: TGCGCCAGCAGCTTGGCCGCGGGGGCAGGGAACACTGAAGCTTTCTTT. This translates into CASSLAAGAGNTEAFF.

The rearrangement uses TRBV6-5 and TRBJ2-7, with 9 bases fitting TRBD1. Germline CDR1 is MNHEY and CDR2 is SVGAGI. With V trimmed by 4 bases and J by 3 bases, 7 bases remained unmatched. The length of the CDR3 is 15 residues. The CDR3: CASSLFRGQGYEQYF. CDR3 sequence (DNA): TGTGCCAGCAGTTTGTTTCGGGGACAGGGCTACGAGCAGTACTTC.

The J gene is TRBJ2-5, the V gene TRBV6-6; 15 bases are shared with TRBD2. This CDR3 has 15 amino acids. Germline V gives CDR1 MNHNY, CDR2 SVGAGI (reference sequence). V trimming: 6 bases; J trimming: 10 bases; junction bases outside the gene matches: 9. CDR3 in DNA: TGTGCCAGCAGCCTAGGACTAGCGGGGGGGCGGATCCAGTACTTC. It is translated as CASSLGLAGGRIQYF.

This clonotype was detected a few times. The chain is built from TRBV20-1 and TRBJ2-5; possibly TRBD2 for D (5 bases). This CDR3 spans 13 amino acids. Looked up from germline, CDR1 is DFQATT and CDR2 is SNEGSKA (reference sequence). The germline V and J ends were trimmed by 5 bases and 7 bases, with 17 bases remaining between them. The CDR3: CSAQDGELGTQYF. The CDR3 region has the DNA TGCAGTGCTCAGGACGGGGAGTTGGGGACCCAGTACTTC.

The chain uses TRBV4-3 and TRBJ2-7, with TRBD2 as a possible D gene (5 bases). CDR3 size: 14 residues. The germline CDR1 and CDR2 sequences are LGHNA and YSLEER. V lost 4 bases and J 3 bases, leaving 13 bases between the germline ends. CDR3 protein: CASSRGTDFYEQYF. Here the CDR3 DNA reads TGCGCCAGCAGCCGAGGCACGGACTTCTACGAGCAGTACTTC.

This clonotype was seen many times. DNA for the CDR3: TGTGCCACCAGTCTAAGCTCTGGGGCCAACGTCCTGACTTTC. Amino acid sequence: CATSLSSGANVLTF. This chain connects TRBV24-1 to TRBJ2-6, with unresolved D. The CDR3 runs to 14 residues. V lost 6 bases to trimming and J lost 0 bases, with 5 bases between them. Looked up from germline, CDR1 is KGHDR and CDR2 is SFDVKD.

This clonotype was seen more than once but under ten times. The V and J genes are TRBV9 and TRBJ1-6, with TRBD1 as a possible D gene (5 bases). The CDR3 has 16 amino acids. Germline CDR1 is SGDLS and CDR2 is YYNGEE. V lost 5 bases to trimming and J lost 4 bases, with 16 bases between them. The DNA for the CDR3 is TGTGCCAGCAGTTACCAAACGGGGGTTTATAATTCACCCCTCCACTTT. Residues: CASSYQTGVYNSPLHF.

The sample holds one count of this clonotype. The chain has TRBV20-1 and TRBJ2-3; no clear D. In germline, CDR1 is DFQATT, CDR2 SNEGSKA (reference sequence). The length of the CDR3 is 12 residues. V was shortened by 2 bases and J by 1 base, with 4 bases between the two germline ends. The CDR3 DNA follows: TGCAGTGCTAGACCGGGCACAGATACGCAGTATTTT. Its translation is CSARPGTDTQYF.

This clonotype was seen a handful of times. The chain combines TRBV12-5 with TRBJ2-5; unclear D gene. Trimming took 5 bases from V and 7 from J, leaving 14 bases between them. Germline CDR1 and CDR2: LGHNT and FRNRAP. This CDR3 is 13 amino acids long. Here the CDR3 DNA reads TGTGCTAGTGGTATGGGGTATGGGCCGACCCAGTACTTC. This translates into CASGMGYGPTQYF.

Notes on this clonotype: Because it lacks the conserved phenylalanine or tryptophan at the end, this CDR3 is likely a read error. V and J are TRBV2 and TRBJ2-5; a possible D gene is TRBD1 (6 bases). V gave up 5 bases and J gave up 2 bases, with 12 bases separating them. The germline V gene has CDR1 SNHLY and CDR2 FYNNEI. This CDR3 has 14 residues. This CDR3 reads CASSFRTEQETQYL. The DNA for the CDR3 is TGTGCCAGCAGTTTTAGGACAGAACAAGAGACCCAGTACCTC.

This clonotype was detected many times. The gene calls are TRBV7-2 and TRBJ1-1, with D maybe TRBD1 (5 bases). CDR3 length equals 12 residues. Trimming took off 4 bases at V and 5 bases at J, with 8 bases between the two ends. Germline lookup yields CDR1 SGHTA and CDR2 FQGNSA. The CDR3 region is CASSSGETEAFF. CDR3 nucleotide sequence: TGTGCCAGCAGCTCGGGGGAAACTGAAGCTTTCTTT.

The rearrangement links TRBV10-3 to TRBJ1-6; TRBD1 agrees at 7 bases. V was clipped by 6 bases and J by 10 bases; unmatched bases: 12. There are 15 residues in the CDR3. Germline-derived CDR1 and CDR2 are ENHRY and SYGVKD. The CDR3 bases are TGTGCCATCAGCGGGGGGACAGCCTCAGGATCACCCCTCCACTTT. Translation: CAISGGTASGSPLHF.

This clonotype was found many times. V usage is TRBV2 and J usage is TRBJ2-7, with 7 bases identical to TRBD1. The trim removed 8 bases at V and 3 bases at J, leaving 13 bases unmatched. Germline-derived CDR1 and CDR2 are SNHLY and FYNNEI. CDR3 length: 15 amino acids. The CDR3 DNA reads TGTGCCAGCCGCCCGACAGGGAGTGGTAGCTACGAGCAGTACTTC. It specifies CASRPTGSGSYEQYF.

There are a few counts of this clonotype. The CDR3 reads CASSPAGTLQETQYF. CDR3 DNA: TGTGCCAGCAGCCCAGCCGGGACGCTCCAAGAGACCCAGTACTTC. The gene calls are TRBV7-2 and TRBJ2-5, with D possibly being TRBD1 or TRBD2 (5 bases each). CDR1 and CDR2 from the germline V gene are SGHTA and FQGNSA. This CDR3 comprises 15 residues. V lost 5 bases and J 1 base, leaving 14 bases between the germline ends.

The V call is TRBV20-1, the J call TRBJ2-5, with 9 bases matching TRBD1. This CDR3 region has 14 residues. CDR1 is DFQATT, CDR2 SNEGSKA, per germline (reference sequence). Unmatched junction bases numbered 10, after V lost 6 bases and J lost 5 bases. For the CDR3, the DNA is TGCAGTGCAACTCGGACAGGGGTGGAGGAGACCCAGTACTTC. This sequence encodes CSATRTGVEETQYF.

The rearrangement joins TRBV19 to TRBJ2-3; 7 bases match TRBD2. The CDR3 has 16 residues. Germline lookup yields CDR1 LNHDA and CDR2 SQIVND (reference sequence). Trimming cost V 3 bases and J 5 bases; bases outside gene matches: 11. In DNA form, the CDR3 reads TGTGCCAGTAGTATTGCGGGGTCCCAGCGGGGAGATACGCAGTATTTT. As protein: CASSIAGSQRGDTQYF.

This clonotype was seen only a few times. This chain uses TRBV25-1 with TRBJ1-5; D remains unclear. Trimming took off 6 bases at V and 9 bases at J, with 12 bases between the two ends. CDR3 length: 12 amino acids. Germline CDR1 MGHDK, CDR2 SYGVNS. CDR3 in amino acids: CASSDTNMPQHF. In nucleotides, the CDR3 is TGTGCCAGCAGCGATACTAACATGCCCCAGCATTTT. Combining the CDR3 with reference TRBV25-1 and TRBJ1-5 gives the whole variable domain EADIYQTPRYLVIGTGKKITLECSQTMGHDKMYWYQQDPGMELHLIHYSYGVNSTEKGDLSSESTVSRIRTEHFPLTLESARPSHTSQYLCASSDTNMPQHFGDGTRLSIL.

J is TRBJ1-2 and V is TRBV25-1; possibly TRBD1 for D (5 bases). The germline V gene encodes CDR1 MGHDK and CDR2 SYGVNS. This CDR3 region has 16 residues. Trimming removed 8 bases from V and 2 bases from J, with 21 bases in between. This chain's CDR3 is CASVDLRRGTNYGYTF. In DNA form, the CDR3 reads TGTGCCAGCGTTGACCTCCGGCGGGGCACCAACTATGGCTACACCTTC.

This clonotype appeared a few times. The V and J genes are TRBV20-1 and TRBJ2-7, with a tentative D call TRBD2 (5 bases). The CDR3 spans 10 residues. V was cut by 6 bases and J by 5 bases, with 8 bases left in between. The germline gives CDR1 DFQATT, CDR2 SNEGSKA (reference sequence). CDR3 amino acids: CSARRNEQYF. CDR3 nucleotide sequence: TGCAGTGCAAGGAGGAACGAGCAGTACTTC.